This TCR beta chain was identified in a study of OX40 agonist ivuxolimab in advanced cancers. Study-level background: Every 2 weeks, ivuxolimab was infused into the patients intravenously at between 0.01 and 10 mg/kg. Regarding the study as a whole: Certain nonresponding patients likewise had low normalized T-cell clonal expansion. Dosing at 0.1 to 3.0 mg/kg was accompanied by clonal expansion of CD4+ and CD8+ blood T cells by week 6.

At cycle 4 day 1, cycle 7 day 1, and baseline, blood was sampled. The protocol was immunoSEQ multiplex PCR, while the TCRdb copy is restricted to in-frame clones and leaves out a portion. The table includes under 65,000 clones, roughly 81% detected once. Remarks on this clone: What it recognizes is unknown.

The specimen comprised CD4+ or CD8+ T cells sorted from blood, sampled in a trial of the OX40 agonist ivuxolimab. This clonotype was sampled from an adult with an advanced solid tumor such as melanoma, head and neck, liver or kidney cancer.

Here the CDR3 DNA reads TGTGCCAGCAGCACAAGCTACGAGCAGTACTTC. Encoded protein: CASSTSYEQYF. The chain is built from TRBV28 and TRBJ2-7; D not certain. The CDR3 covers 11 residues. V gave up 6 bases and J gave up 3 bases, with 6 bases separating them. In germline, CDR1 is MDHEN, CDR2 SYDVKM. The whole variable domain, remainder taken from reference TRBV28 and TRBJ2-7, is DVKVTQSSRYLVKRTGEKVFLECVQDMDHENMFWYRQDPGLGLRLIYFSYDVKMKEKGDIPEGYSVSREKKERFSLILESASTNQTSMYLCASSTSYEQYFGPGTRLTVT.